The 20 T cell receptor beta chains below all came from one sample that was sequenced in a study of T cells of healthy individuals. TCRdb analysed the 5' RACE reads with MiXCR anew, one entry per CDR3 protein. The sample carries approximately 100,000 distinct CDR3 sequences, about 16% recorded once. The receptors here all came from a human donor in good health.

This clonotype showed up many times. The V and J genes are TRBV28 and TRBJ2-7; 7 nucleotides agree with TRBD1. J lost 2 bases, V lost 5 bases, and 6 bases had no gene match. Germline values: CDR1 MDHEN, CDR2 SYDVKM. CDR3 length equals 14 residues. The CDR3 coding sequence is TGTGCCAGCAGTCAACAGGGGACAACCTACGAGCAGTACTTC. Amino acids: CASSQQGTTYEQYF.

This clonotype was detected ten times or more. The chain carries TRBV10-3 and TRBJ1-4; possibly TRBD1 for D (5 bases). V shed 0 bases and J shed 8 bases, with 19 bases lying between them. Germline V CDR1 and CDR2: ENHRY, SYGVKD. There are 17 residues in the CDR3. The CDR3 DNA reads as TGTGCCATCAGTGAGTCGGGACGAAGGATTGTGGACGAAAAACTGTTTTTT. Translated: CAISESGRRIVDEKLFF.

The J gene is TRBJ1-5, the V gene TRBV20-1; D perhaps matches TRBD1 (6 bases). V lost 3 bases, J lost 5 bases, and 8 bases lay in between. Germline V CDR1 and CDR2: DFQATT, SNEGSKA (reference sequence). CDR3 length equals 12 residues. CDR3 in DNA: TGCAGTGCTAGTTCAGGGGATCAGCCCCAGCATTTT. This translates into CSASSGDQPQHF.

This clonotype occurred many times. This chain joins TRBV24-1 and TRBJ2-1; D not resolved. The germline V gene has CDR1 KGHDR and CDR2 SFDVKD. The CDR3 is 16 amino acids. V shed 3 bases and J shed 4 bases, with 15 bases lying between them. DNA for the CDR3: TGTGCCACCAGTGATCCAGGACGTAATCGATACAATGAGCAGTTCTTC. Translated: CATSDPGRNRYNEQFF.

This clonotype turned up a few times. The chain recombines TRBV3-1 with TRBJ2-7; 7 bases agree with TRBD1. The germline V gene has CDR1 LGHDT and CDR2 YNNKEL (reference sequence). The ends lost 4 bases at V and 2 bases at J; junction bases unmatched: 8. The CDR3 is made up of 15 amino acids. CDR3 nucleotide sequence: TGTGCCAGCAGCCTCTCCGGGACAGTAACCTACGAGCAGTACTTC. Protein product: CASSLSGTVTYEQYF.

This clonotype came up a few times. The chain employs TRBV12-3 or TRBV12-4 and TRBJ2-5, with TRBD1 matching 7 bases. This CDR3 contains 18 residues. J was trimmed by 1 base and V by 1 base; bases with no gene match: 12. The CDR3 loop is CASSLVWTGALFQETQYF. The CDR3 DNA reads as TGTGCCAGCAGTTTAGTCTGGACAGGCGCTCTTTTCCAAGAGACCCAGTACTTC.

The chain recombines TRBV12-3 or TRBV12-4 with TRBJ2-2, with D unclear. The CDR3 contains 15 residues. The V end lost 6 bases, the J end lost 0 bases, and 11 bases lay between the germline ends. DNA of the CDR3: TGTGCCAGCAGCGCAAGAAGTTCGAACACCGGGGAGCTGTTTTTT. As protein: CASSARSSNTGELFF.

Concerning this clonotype: A read error may explain this, as a much larger clone is one base away. The chain carries TRBV27 and TRBJ2-7; D possibly corresponds to TRBD1 (5 bases). Germline V gene sequence: CDR1 MNHEY, CDR2 SMNVEV (reference sequence). This CDR3 comprises 15 residues. The ends were cut back, 5 bases at V and 3 bases at J, with 17 bases in the middle. In DNA form, the CDR3 reads TGTGCCAGCAGTAAAGACAGCATGGAGATCTACGAGCAGTACTTC. Encoded protein: CASSKDSMEIYEQYF.

V gene TRBV5-5 combines with J gene TRBJ1-1; perhaps TRBD1 as D (6 bases). V lost 0 bases, J lost 1 base, and 13 bases lay in between. The CDR3 loop spans 16 amino acids. From germline, CDR1 is SGHKS and CDR2 YYEKEE (reference sequence). This CDR3 reads CASSLEADRRNTEAFF. The DNA for the CDR3 is TGTGCCAGCAGCTTGGAAGCGGACAGACGGAACACTGAAGCTTTCTTT.

The chain combines TRBV6-6 with TRBJ2-2; 7 nucleotides line up with TRBD1. Germline trimming cut 2 bases from V and 2 bases from J; bases unmatched to any gene: 2. The CDR3 covers 15 residues. Germline-derived CDR1 and CDR2 are MNHNY and SVGAGI (reference sequence). The CDR3 region has the DNA TGTGCCAGCAGTTACGGGACAGTAAACACCGGGGAGCTGTTTTTT. This translates into CASSYGTVNTGELFF.

This clonotype has ten or more counts. The genes are TRBV15 and TRBJ2-1; TRBD2 might be the D (7 bases). Germline V gene data show CDR1 as LNHNV and CDR2 as YYDKDF (reference sequence). V shed 0 bases and J shed 6 bases, with 12 bases lying between them. This CDR3 is built from 15 residues. Here the CDR3 reads CATSRDRGGSNEQFF. The CDR3 DNA reads as TGTGCCACCAGCAGAGACAGGGGCGGGAGCAATGAGCAGTTCTTC.

This clonotype was seen a few times. V is TRBV20-1 and J is TRBJ1-4; D is unclear. The ends were cut back, 2 bases at V and 10 bases at J, with 11 bases in the middle. This CDR3 is built from 12 residues. Germline values: CDR1 DFQATT, CDR2 SNEGSKA (reference sequence). CDR3 in DNA: TGCAGTGCTAGAAACGACGGACGAAAACTGTTTTTT. It is translated as CSARNDGRKLFF.

This clonotype has ten or more counts. This sequence joins TRBV7-2 and TRBJ2-7; 12 nucleotides align to TRBD2. V dropped 5 bases and J dropped 6; count of bases not matched to a gene: 17. CDR1 and CDR2 from the germline V gene are SGHTA and FQGNSA. The CDR3 sequence is 18 residues long. The CDR3 DNA follows: TGTGCCAGCAGCGACCGCGAGGACAGGACTAGCGGGATCCCCGAGCAGTACTTC. Amino acid sequence: CASSDREDRTSGIPEQYF. Together with reference TRBV7-2 and TRBJ2-7, the CDR3 gives the full variable domain: GAGVSQSPSNKVTEKGKDVELRCDPISGHTALYWYRQSLGQGLEFLIYFQGNSAPDKSGLPSDRFSAERTGGSVSTLTIQRTQQEDSAVYLCASSDREDRTSGIPEQYFGPGTRLTVT.

This clonotype has just a few counts. The gene calls are TRBV20-1 and TRBJ2-3, with TRBD2 identical over 9 bases. The CDR3 runs to 15 residues. With 7 bases clipped from V and 1 base from J, the junction kept 9 bases outside the gene matches. Per the germline V gene, CDR1 is DFQATT and CDR2 is SNEGSKA (reference sequence). The CDR3 spells CSVPLAGARTDTQYF. The DNA of the CDR3 is TGCAGTGTTCCTTTAGCGGGGGCGCGCACAGATACGCAGTATTTT.

This clonotype came up a few times. The chain uses TRBV28 and TRBJ1-1; D not certain. Trimming took 6 bases from V and 2 from J, leaving 7 bases between them. The germline gives CDR1 MDHEN, CDR2 SYDVKM. The CDR3 length is 12 residues. The CDR3 nucleotides are TGTGCCAGCAGGAATTTAAACACTGAAGCTTTCTTT. Its protein is CASRNLNTEAFF. Combining the CDR3 with reference TRBV28 and TRBJ1-1 gives the whole variable domain DVKVTQSSRYLVKRTGEKVFLECVQDMDHENMFWYRQDPGLGLRLIYFSYDVKMKEKGDIPEGYSVSREKKERFSLILESASTNQTSMYLCASRNLNTEAFFGQGTRLTVV.

This clonotype was recorded at least ten times. This chain links TRBV28 with TRBJ2-7; a weak D match, TRBD2 (6 bases). CDR3 length equals 15 residues. Trimming stripped 6 bases from V and 0 bases from J, with 15 bases between. The germline CDR1 and CDR2 sequences are MDHEN and SYDVKM. CDR3 nucleotides: TGTGCCAGCAGCCGGGACTCTATAAGCTCCTACGAGCAGTACTTC. This sequence encodes CASSRDSISSYEQYF.

There are many counts of this clonotype. The CDR3 here is CSAGQGADTEAFF. In DNA, the CDR3 is TGCAGCGCAGGACAGGGGGCGGACACTGAAGCTTTCTTT. This chain links TRBV29-1 with TRBJ1-1, with 11 bases matching TRBD1. In germline, CDR1 is SQVTM, CDR2 ANQGSEA. The V segment lost 7 bases and the J segment 3 bases; nucleotides outside the gene matches: 4. The CDR3 spans 13 residues.

The CDR3 DNA follows: TGTGCCAGTTGGACTAGCGGGGCCAGTCAGTACTTC. Amino acids: CASWTSGASQYF. The V call is TRBV6-2 or TRBV6-3, the J call TRBJ2-7, with 12 bases identical to TRBD2. This CDR3 contains 12 residues. The junction had 7 bases not matched to a gene; V was cut back by 9 bases and J by 10 bases. Germline loops: CDR1 MNHEY, CDR2 SVGEGT.

This clonotype was seen a few times. The rearrangement joins TRBV7-2 to TRBJ1-1; the D is unclear. V lost 3 bases to trimming and J lost 0 bases, with 11 bases between them. This CDR3 comprises 15 residues. From germline, CDR1 is SGHTA and CDR2 FQGNSA. CDR3 DNA sequence: TGTGCCAGCAGCTTTCTCAGTCAACTGAACACTGAAGCTTTCTTT. Its protein product is CASSFLSQLNTEAFF.

Comments on this clonotype: Given a much more abundant clone one base away, this may be a read error. This chain links TRBV18 with TRBJ1-2; the D is unclear. Germline V gives CDR1 KGHSH, CDR2 LQKENI. The CDR3 spans 13 residues. The CDR3, as DNA: TGTGCCAGCTCACCCGAGCGGAACTATGGCTACAACTTC. This codes for CASSPERNYGYNF.